This T cell receptor beta chain originates from a study of blood T cell repertoires in COVID-19. Study background: There were acute and convalescent COVID-19 samples, and they came from the United States, Italy and Spain. Nucleic acid was either cDNA or gDNA, and it came from T cells, B-cell-depleted T cells, or PBMCs.

TCRdb's copy holds only in-frame clones and misses some; the assay was immunoSEQ multiplex PCR. The sample consists of roughly 120,000 clones, roughly 80% of them appearing once. The CDR3 covers 15 residues. CDR1 MNHEY and CDR2 SMNVEV come from the germline V gene (reference sequence). Trimming stripped 5 bases from V and 0 bases from J, with 10 bases between. V gene TRBV27 combines with J gene TRBJ1-4; D uncertain. The clonotype originates from a man aged 65 to 85 with acute or convalescent COVID-19. Sequenced: peripheral blood. The CDR3 DNA sequence: TGTGCCAGCAGTCCATTACAAGCAACTAATGAAAAACTGTTTTTT. It is translated as CASSPLQATNEKLFF.